A selection of T cell receptor beta chains follows, all from one sample in a study of CD8 T cells in Susac syndrome. TCRdb itself ran the immunoSEQ multiplex PCR reads through MiXCR, one entry per CDR3 protein. The profile covers 150,000 to 190,000 distinct CDR3 sequences, with 85% to 95% appearing a single time and 0.15% to 0.2% taken by the ten largest. Material: CD4+ T cells from PBMCs. These receptors originate from a human donor with Susac syndrome. CDR3s include the opening cysteine and the closing phenylalanine or tryptophan. A D gene is named only where the DNA matches it firmly. Clone size is not always given. Where it is, it says once, few, many or a class for expanded clones.

size	J	V	D	DNA	CDR3
-	TRBJ2-5	TRBV5-6	TRBD2	TGTGCCAGCAGCACCCCGGGGAGCGGGGCCCAAGAGACCCAGTACTTC	CASSTPGSGAQETQYF
-	TRBJ1-1	TRBV5-4	TRBD1	TGTGCCAGCAGCTGGGCCGGGGGACAGGGAGACACTGAAGCTTTCTTT	CASSWAGGQGDTEAFF
-	TRBJ1-1	TRBV2	TRBD1	TGTGCCAGCAGCCTGGACAGGCTCTACACTGAAGCTTTCTTT	CASSLDRLYTEAFF
-	TRBJ2-1	TRBV20-1	-	TGCAGTGCTGTACCTGGGAATGAGCAGTTCTTC	CSAVPGNEQFF
-	TRBJ2-4	TRBV29-1	TRBD1	TGCAGCGTTTACGACAGGGGCGGGAACATTCAGTACTTC	CSVYDRGGNIQYF
-	TRBJ2-3	TRBV24-1	-	TGTGCCACCAGTGACCGGACGGGGAGTACAGATACGCAGTATTTT	CATSDRTGSTDTQYF
-	TRBJ2-1	TRBV2	TRBD2	TGTGCCAGGGAAGCGGGGAGTGAGCAGTTCTTC	CAREAGSEQFF
-	TRBJ2-5	TRBV9	-	TGTGCCAGCAGCCCCGCTGGGGTTGGGGAGACCCAGTACTTC	CASSPAGVGETQYF
-	TRBJ1-4	TRBV12-5	-	TGTGCTAGTGGGAGAAGCCCCAATGAAAAACTGTTTTTT	CASGRSPNEKLFF
-	TRBJ2-5	TRBV12-3/TRBV12-4	-	TGTGCCAGCAGGGGGACCCCAGAGACCCAGTACTTC	CASRGTPETQYF
-	TRBJ2-2	TRBV29-1	-	TGCAGCGTTGGAAACAGTTTCACCGGGGAGCTGTTTTTT	CSVGNSFTGELFF
once	TRBJ1-5	TRBV21-1	-	TGTGCCAGCAGCAAGCGGACAGGGACGGGGATGGGTCAGCCCCAGCATTTT	CASSKRTGTGMGQPQHF
-	TRBJ2-1	TRBV19	TRBD2	TGTGCCAGTAGTCGTAGCGGGGGGGCTGATGAGCAGTTCTTC	CASSRSGGADEQFF
-	TRBJ2-5	TRBV7-7	-	TGTGCCAGCAGCTCCGCCCGAGGGTTCGGAGAGACCCAGTACTTC	CASSSARGFGETQYF
-	TRBJ2-5	TRBV7-2	-	TGTGCCAGCACGTCGGGCACATCGTACCAAGAGACCCAGTACTTC	CASTSGTSYQETQYF
-	TRBJ2-3	TRBV11-2	TRBD2	TGTGCCAGCAGCTTAGTACTGACTAGCGGGGGCACAGATACGCAGTATTTT	CASSLVLTSGGTDTQYF
-	TRBJ1-1	TRBV9	TRBD1	TGTGCCAGCAGCGTAGCTACGGGACAGGGCATTGAAGCTTTCTTT	CASSVATGQGIEAFF
-	TRBJ1-1	TRBV7-9	-	TGTGCCAGCAGCTTCCGAGGAGTTCTGAACACTGAAGCTTTCTTT	CASSFRGVLNTEAFF
-	TRBJ2-5	TRBV4-2	TRBD2	TGTGCCAGCAGCCAAGACCTGGGGGGGTTGAGGCTAGCTCGAGAGACCCAGTACTTC	CASSQDLGGLRLARETQYF
-	TRBJ2-1	TRBV29-1	-	TGCAGCGTTGGCCTACCCCCCAATGAGCAGTTCTTC	CSVGLPPNEQFF
-	TRBJ2-3	TRBV29-1	TRBD2	TGCAGCGTTGCGTCTAGCGGGGCAAACACAGATACGCAGTATTTT	CSVASSGANTDTQYF
once	TRBJ2-7	TRBV3-1	-	TGTGCCAGCTGCCAAGATCGTAGTCCAAAGGTTTCCTACGAGCAGTACTTC	CASCQDRSPKVSYEQYF
-	TRBJ1-5	TRBV11-2	-	TGTGCCAGCAGCACCCTGACACCGTGGGGCAATCAGCCCCAGCATTTT	CASSTLTPWGNQPQHF
-	TRBJ2-5	TRBV5-1	-	TGCGCCAGCAGCTCCCGGGACTCAGCAGTCGAGACCCAGTACTTC	CASSSRDSAVETQYF
-	TRBJ2-7	TRBV20-1	-	TGCAGTGCTACCGATATGGGCTCCGAGCAGTACTTC	CSATDMGSEQYF
-	TRBJ2-5	TRBV5-4	-	TGTGCCAGCAGCTTAGAACCCCAAGAGACCCAGTACTTC	CASSLEPQETQYF
-	TRBJ1-2	TRBV20-1	-	TGCAGTGCTAGTAGGTTGGCGGGCAACACCTTC	CSASRLAGNTF
-	TRBJ1-6	TRBV9	-	TGTGCCAGCAGCGTAGAAAGAAATTCACCCCTCCACTTT	CASSVERNSPLHF
-	TRBJ1-2	TRBV5-1	-	TGCGCCAGCAGCTTGGAAGGCAGCGGTCTGAGCTACACCTTC	CASSLEGSGLSYTF
-	TRBJ2-5	TRBV12-5	-	TGTGCTAGCGGTCACGGGACATTCCAAGAGACCCAGTACTTC	CASGHGTFQETQYF
-	TRBJ2-3	TRBV29-1	-	TGCAGCGTTGAACCTGCCGTATCTAGCACAGATACGCAGTATTTT	CSVEPAVSSTDTQYF
-	TRBJ2-7	TRBV7-2	TRBD1	TGTGCCAGCAGCCCAAGGACAGGGGGCGGCTACGAGCAGTACTTC	CASSPRTGGGYEQYF
-	TRBJ1-3	TRBV6-5	-	TGTGCCAGCAGTTACTCGCCATCGACTCCGAGCGGAACCATATATTTT	CASSYSPSTPSGTIYF
-	TRBJ2-7	TRBV7-8	TRBD2	TGTGCCAGCAGCTTTACCGGGACTAGCGGGGAAAACGAGCAGTACTTC	CASSFTGTSGENEQYF
-	TRBJ1-1	TRBV5-1	-	TGCGCCAGCAGCTTGGCGACAGGTGAAGCTTTCTTT	CASSLATGEAFF
-	TRBJ1-3	TRBV12-3/TRBV12-4	-	TGTGCCAGCAGCCAGCATGGGGCTGGAAACACCATATATTTT	CASSQHGAGNTIYF
once	TRBJ2-1	TRBV14	-	TGTGCCAGCAGCCACACCGGGACACCACCGCACAATGAGCAGTTCTTC	CASSHTGTPPHNEQFF
once	TRBJ2-1	TRBV2	-	TGTGCCAGCAGTCTGGGGCAAGGATACAATGAGCAGTTCTTC	CASSLGQGYNEQFF
-	TRBJ2-5	TRBV25-1	TRBD1	TGTGCCAGCAGTGCCGGGACAGCGACGGAGACCCAGTACTTC	CASSAGTATETQYF
-	TRBJ2-1	TRBV29-1	-	TGCAGCGGCTCTAACAATGAGCAGTTCTTC	CSGSNNEQFF
-	TRBJ2-7	TRBV25-1	-	TGTGCCAGCAGTGAATCGGGACTCATCTACGAGCAGTACTTC	CASSESGLIYEQYF
-	TRBJ2-2	TRBV5-1	-	TGCGCCAGCAGCTTGACAGAACACGGGGAGCTGTTTTTT	CASSLTEHGELFF
-	TRBJ2-1	TRBV4-2	-	TGTGCCAGCAGCCAAGAGATGCTGATTAATGAGCAGTTCTTC	CASSQEMLINEQFF
-	TRBJ2-3	TRBV29-1	-	TGCAGCGTTCGGGGACTCGTTACAGATACGCAGTATTTT	CSVRGLVTDTQYF
-	TRBJ2-5	TRBV29-1	-	TGCAGCGTTGAAGGGGGCAAACAAGAGACCCAGTACTTC	CSVEGGKQETQYF
-	TRBJ2-3	TRBV7-9	-	TGTGCCAGCAGCTCGGACACATCCGATACGCAGTATTTT	CASSSDTSDTQYF
-	TRBJ1-5	TRBV7-2	-	TGTGCCAGCAGCTTAGCGTCTTCCAGGGATCAGCCCCAGCATTTT	CASSLASSRDQPQHF
-	TRBJ2-1	TRBV7-6	-	TGTGCCAGCAGCCCCAATCTGCCCTTTGGCTGGATTTCCTACAATGAGCAGTTCTTC	CASSPNLPFGWISYNEQFF
-	TRBJ1-1	TRBV15	-	TGTGCCACCAGCAGAGATCTAGCAGGGAACACTGAAGCTTTCTTT	CATSRDLAGNTEAFF
-	TRBJ2-3	TRBV5-1	-	TGCGCCAGCAGCTTGGAAGCACACAGCACAGATACGCAGTATTTT	CASSLEAHSTDTQYF
-	TRBJ2-2	TRBV5-1	TRBD2	TGCGCCAGCAGCCCGGGACTAGCGGGGGGGTCGAGCACCGGGGAGCTGTTTTTT	CASSPGLAGGSSTGELFF
-	TRBJ1-1	TRBV12-3/TRBV12-4	-	TGTGCCAGCAGTTTATGGTCGGAGCGGGCGAACACTGAAGCTTTCTTT	CASSLWSERANTEAFF
-	TRBJ2-7	TRBV10-3	-	TGTGCCACCCGGGATACCTACGAGCAGTACTTC	CATRDTYEQYF
once	TRBJ2-5	TRBV14	-	TGTGCCAGCAGCCAAGACCCGGGGTTCCAAGAGACCCAGTACTTC	CASSQDPGFQETQYF
-	TRBJ1-1	TRBV7-2	-	TGTGCCAGCAGCTTATGGCAGGGGGAAGCTTTCTTT	CASSLWQGEAFF
-	TRBJ1-5	TRBV12-3/TRBV12-4	-	TGTGCCAGCAGTTTAAGGGCAGAGAATCAGCCCCAGCATTTT	CASSLRAENQPQHF
once	TRBJ1-5	TRBV19	-	TGTGCCAGTAAGAAGGGGCTCCTCACTTATAGCAATCAGCCCCAGCATTTT	CASKKGLLTYSNQPQHF
-	TRBJ2-5	TRBV25-1	-	TGTGCCAGCAGTGAATGTGTGACAACGCGACGAGAGACCCAGTACTTC	CASSECVTTRRETQYF
-	TRBJ2-1	TRBV7-3	-	TGTGCCAGCAGTGCCCTCGGCGGTTCCTACAATGAGCAGTTCTTC	CASSALGGSYNEQFF
-	TRBJ2-7	TRBV12-3/TRBV12-4	-	TGTGCCAGCAGTTTTGGCTACGAGCAGTACTTC	CASSFGYEQYF